This T cell receptor (beta chain) was sequenced for a study of blood T cell repertoires in COVID-19. On the study more broadly: Spain, Italy and the United States supplied samples that represented acute and convalescent COVID-19. The cDNA or gDNA used as material had been derived from T cells, B-cell-depleted T cells, or PBMCs.

Germline V gives CDR1 SNHLY, CDR2 FYNNEI. Trimming stripped 5 bases from V and 2 bases from J, with 15 bases between. CDR3 length equals 16 residues. Study processing details: Counts of nucleated cells, estimated from reference gene primer amplification, were obtained. TCRdb's table, derived via immunoSEQ multiplex PCR, lists solely in-frame clones and lacks some. The V and J calls and clone size are taken from that table; D and trimming were inferred from the DNA. There are tens of thousands of clones in the sample; about nine tenths occur only once, and approximately 2.1% lies in the top ten. Specimen: peripheral blood. This TCR was recovered from a man in his sixties with acute or convalescent COVID-19. The chain links TRBV2 to TRBJ1-4; a possible D gene is TRBD1 (5 bases). The CDR3 loop reads CASSSRTRGTNEKLFF. Here the CDR3 DNA reads TGTGCCAGCAGTTCCCGGACACGGGGGACTAATGAAAAACTGTTTTTT.